A single sample gave rise to the 16 T cell receptor beta chains below, sequenced in a study of blood T cell repertoires in COVID-19. Method: immunoSEQ multiplex PCR; TCRdb's copy keeps in-frame clones and lacks some. The profile shows nearly 55,000 clones, over 70% of them singletons. The sequenced sample was peripheral blood. These receptors were collected from a human donor with active or convalescent COVID-19. The donor label of this sample is uncertain.

The genes are TRBV6-4 and TRBJ2-4; D unclear. The CDR3 extends over 12 amino acids. V lost 4 bases and J 4 bases, leaving 5 bases between the germline ends. The germline V gene has CDR1 MRHNA and CDR2 SNTAGT. CDR3 amino acids: CASSARKNIQYF. For the CDR3, the DNA is TGTGCCAGCAGTGCTAGGAAAAACATTCAGTACTTC.

The rearrangement uses TRBV6-5 and TRBJ2-5; TRBD1 aligns across 12 bases. Losses at the gene ends were 5 bases for V and 5 bases for J; bases not matched to a gene: 6. Germline lookup yields CDR1 MNHEY and CDR2 SVGAGI. CDR3 size: 15 residues. CDR3 sequence: CASSTGTGGGETQYF. Here the CDR3 DNA reads TGTGCCAGCAGTACCGGGACAGGGGGCGGCGAGACCCAGTACTTC.

This clone turned up a few times. The V gene is TRBV7-8, the J gene TRBJ2-2; no definite D call. Germline-derived CDR1 and CDR2 are SGHVS and FQNEAQ. The CDR3 has 13 amino acids. Between the trimmed V and J ends, which lost 5 bases and 5 bases, there was a span of 9 bases. CDR3 sequence: CASSPSVTGELFF. CDR3 nucleotide sequence: TGTGCCAGCAGCCCCTCGGTAACCGGGGAGCTGTTTTTT.

The V and J genes are TRBV3-1 (or the pseudogene TRBV3-2) and TRBJ2-5, with 12 bases lining up with TRBD2. Unmatched junction bases numbered 14, after V lost 4 bases and J lost 5 bases. Germline V gene data show CDR1 as LGHDT and CDR2 as YNNKEL (reference sequence). The CDR3 is 18 residues long. This CDR3 is CASSPEGLAGQVGETQYF. The DNA of the CDR3 is TGTGCCAGCAGCCCGGAGGGACTAGCGGGCCAGGTCGGGGAGACCCAGTACTTC.

This chain joins TRBV7-8 and TRBJ2-7; 8 positions match TRBD2. The CDR3 consists of 14 residues. Germline CDR1 and CDR2: SGHVS and FQNEAQ. V lost 2 bases, J lost 3 bases, and 3 bases stayed unmatched. For the CDR3, the DNA is TGTGCCAGCAGCTTAAACCGGGAGGGCTACGAGCAGTACTTC. Protein product: CASSLNREGYEQYF.

In this sample, this clone turned up a few times. The genes are TRBV19 and TRBJ2-1, with TRBD2 as a possible D gene (5 bases). With 7 bases removed from V and 5 bases from J, the gap between germline ends came to 18 bases. The germline V gene has CDR1 LNHDA and CDR2 SQIVND (reference sequence). The CDR3 consists of 15 residues. The CDR3 DNA is TGTGCCAGTACCCCCTCTTGGGAGAGACACAATGAGCAGTTCTTC. As protein: CASTPSWERHNEQFF.

This clone was detected only a few times. The rearrangement joins TRBV3-1 (or the pseudogene TRBV3-2) to TRBJ1-1, with D possibly being TRBD1 (6 bases). Germline CDR1 LGHDT, CDR2 YNNKEL (reference sequence). Trimming left V 2 bases short and J 1 base short, with 8 bases between. This CDR3 is 14 amino acids long. The DNA of the CDR3 is TGTGCCAGCAGCCAACCACAGGGGAACACTGAAGCTTTCTTT. This encodes CASSQPQGNTEAFF.

In this sample, this clone turned up once. V and J are TRBV7-3 and TRBJ1-1; no clear D gene. The V end was cut by 8 bases, the J end by 11 bases, with 21 bases between. The CDR3 runs to 13 residues. The germline CDR1 and CDR2 sequences are SGHTA and FQGTGA. CDR3 sequence reads: CASGLNARGTAFF. The CDR3 DNA follows: TGTGCCAGCGGATTGAATGCGCGGGGTACGGCTTTCTTT.

In its sample, this clone is medium-sized. For the CDR3, the DNA is TGTGCCAGCAGCCAAGAAGTTGGGACTAGCGGCACAGATACGCAGTATTTT. Its translation is CASSQEVGTSGTDTQYF. This chain links TRBV4-2 with TRBJ2-3; 10 nucleotides agree with TRBD2. After removal of 0 bases from V and 1 base from J, the junction contained 4 bases not matched to a gene. Germline CDR1 LGHNA, CDR2 YNFKEQ. The CDR3 totals 17 residues.

The chain recombines TRBV19 with TRBJ2-3, with TRBD2 identical over 11 bases. The CDR3 contains 20 residues. The V segment lost 4 bases and the J segment 6 bases; nucleotides outside the gene matches: 21. Germline lookup yields CDR1 LNHDA and CDR2 SQIVND (reference sequence). The CDR3, as DNA: TGTGCCAGTAGTAGAGCCTTCAATTCCGGGACTAGCGGACCCGATGATACGCAGTATTTT. Translating gives CASSRAFNSGTSGPDDTQYF.

A note on this clone: In the same sample, other DNA sequences code for this CDR3. The chain has TRBV12-3 or TRBV12-4 and TRBJ1-2, with 7 bases fitting TRBD1. The CDR3 is made up of 13 amino acids. V was clipped by 5 bases and J by 3 bases; unmatched bases: 3. This chain's CDR3 is CASSPDRDYGYTF. Written as DNA, the CDR3 is TGTGCCAGCAGTCCTGACAGGGACTATGGCTACACCTTC.

The chain joins TRBV4-1 to TRBJ2-1; 13 bases match TRBD2. Losses at the gene ends were 4 bases for V and 0 bases for J; bases not matched to a gene: 12. Per germline, CDR1 MGHRA and CDR2 YSYEKL. The CDR3 contains 20 residues. DNA for the CDR3: TGCGCCAGCAGCCGCGACACCGGGACTAGCGGGGTGAGCTCCTACAATGAGCAGTTCTTC. It specifies CASSRDTGTSGVSSYNEQFF.

This clone was detected once. The genes are TRBV27 and TRBJ2-7; D might be TRBD1 (6 bases). Trimming took off 6 bases at V and 4 bases at J, with 19 bases between the two ends. CDR1 and CDR2 (germline): MNHEY, SMNVEV (reference sequence). This CDR3 region has 15 residues. The CDR3 is CASSRYSGTQYEQYF. The CDR3 nucleotides read TGTGCCAGCAGCCGTTACTCCGGGACACAGTACGAGCAGTACTTC.

This clone was observed a single time. This chain joins TRBV2 and TRBJ2-1; 9 bases fit TRBD2. V trimming: 4 bases; J trimming: 0 bases; junction bases outside the gene matches: 7. CDR3 length equals 17 residues. Germline values: CDR1 SNHLY, CDR2 FYNNEI. CDR3 amino acids: CASSVKREAPSYNEQFF. The CDR3 DNA reads TGTGCCAGCAGTGTCAAGCGGGAGGCCCCCTCCTACAATGAGCAGTTCTTC.

This rearrangement joins TRBV10-3 to TRBJ2-5; 8 bases match TRBD2. With 3 bases clipped from V and 5 bases from J, the junction kept 8 bases outside the gene matches. CDR1 is ENHRY and CDR2 is SYGVKD in the germline V gene. The CDR3 is made up of 15 amino acids. In DNA, the CDR3 is TGTGCCATCAGTGATGGGACTAGAGAGGGGGAGACCCAGTACTTC. The encoded protein is CAISDGTREGETQYF.

This clone showed up just a few times. The chain recombines TRBV9 with TRBJ1-1, with 9 bases matching TRBD1. The CDR3 totals 15 residues. From germline, CDR1 is SGDLS and CDR2 YYNGEE. The V and J ends lost 2 bases and 4 bases, in that order; junction bases with no gene match: 6. The CDR3 nucleotides read TGTGCCAGCAGCGTCGGGGGACAGGGTCGCACTGAAGCTTTCTTT. Its translation: CASSVGGQGRTEAFF.